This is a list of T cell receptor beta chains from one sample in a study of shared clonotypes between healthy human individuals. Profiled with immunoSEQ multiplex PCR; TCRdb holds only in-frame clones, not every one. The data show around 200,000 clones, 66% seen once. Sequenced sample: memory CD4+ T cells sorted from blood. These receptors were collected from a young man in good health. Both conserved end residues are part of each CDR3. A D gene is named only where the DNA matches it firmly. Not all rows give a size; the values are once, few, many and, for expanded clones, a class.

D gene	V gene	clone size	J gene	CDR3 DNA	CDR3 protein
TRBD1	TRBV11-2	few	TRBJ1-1	TGTGCCAGCAGCTCAGTCCGCTCGACAGGGAGCGCAGCTTTCTTT	CASSSVRSTGSAAFF
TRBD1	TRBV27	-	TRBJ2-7	TGTGCCAGCAGTCTCAAAATCCGGGACAGCACCTACGAGCAGTACTTC	CASSLKIRDSTYEQYF
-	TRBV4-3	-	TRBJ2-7	TGCGCCAGCAGCCAAGATTGGTTTACAGACGAGCAGTACTTC	CASSQDWFTDEQYF
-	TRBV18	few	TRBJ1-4	TGTGCCAGCTCACAGAGAGCTAATGAAAAACTGTTTTTT	CASSQRANEKLFF
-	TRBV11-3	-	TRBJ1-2	TGTGCCAGCAGCTTAAGGTCGGGAGACTATGGCTACACCTTC	CASSLRSGDYGYTF
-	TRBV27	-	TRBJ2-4	TGTGCCAGCAGCCTAGGGGGTGGGGGGAGGACCAAAAACATTCAGTACTTC	CASSLGGGGRTKNIQYF
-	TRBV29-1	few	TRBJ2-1	TGCAGCGTTGCTTTACAGGGTCTTGAGCAGTTCTTC	CSVALQGLEQFF
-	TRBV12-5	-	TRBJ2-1	TGTGCTAGTGGTTTGGTACGCAGCAATGAGCAGTTCTTC	CASGLVRSNEQFF
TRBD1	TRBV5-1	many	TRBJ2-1	TGCGCCAGCAGATTCGGACAGGGGGCGGGTGAGCAGTTCTTC	CASRFGQGAGEQFF
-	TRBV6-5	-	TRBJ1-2	TGTGCCAGCAGGACAGGTGCCTATGGCTACACCTTC	CASRTGAYGYTF
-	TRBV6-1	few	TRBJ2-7	TGTGCCAGCAGTTCCCAGGGCTACGAGCAGTACTTC	CASSSQGYEQYF
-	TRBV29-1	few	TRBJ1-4	TGCAGCGGGGGAGGTGCAACTAATGAAAAACTGTTTTTT	CSGGGATNEKLFF
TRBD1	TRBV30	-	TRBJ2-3	TGTGCCTGGGACTATCCATACGACAGGGAAAGGGATACGCAGTATTTT	CAWDYPYDRERDTQYF
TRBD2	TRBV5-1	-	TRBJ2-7	TGCGCCAGCAGCTTGACCGGGACTAGCGAGGACGAGCAGTACTTC	CASSLTGTSEDEQYF
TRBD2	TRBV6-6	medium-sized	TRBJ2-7	TGTGCCAGCAGCGGGACTAGCGTAAACCGGAAGCAGTACTTC	CASSGTSVNRKQYF
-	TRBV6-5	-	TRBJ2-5	TGTGCCAGCAGTTACATGGCAGGGAAGGGCGAGACCCAGTACTTC	CASSYMAGKGETQYF
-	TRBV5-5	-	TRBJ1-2	TGTGCCAGCAGCTTGGAGGTTTTTTGGGGCTACACCTTC	CASSLEVFWGYTF
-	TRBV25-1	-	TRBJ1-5	TGTGCCAGCGGGGAGGGTTTGAATCAGCCCCAGCATTTT	CASGEGLNQPQHF
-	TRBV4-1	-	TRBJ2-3	TGCGCCAGCAGCCAGCTCCCGGGTCTGGGTGCTAGCACAGATACGCAGTATTTT	CASSQLPGLGASTDTQYF
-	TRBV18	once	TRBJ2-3	TGTGCCAGCTCACGAGACAGGATTGGCACAGATACGCAGTATTTT	CASSRDRIGTDTQYF
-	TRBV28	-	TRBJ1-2	TGTGCCGTCAAGGACGGTGGTGGCTATGGCTACACCTTC	CAVKDGGGYGYTF
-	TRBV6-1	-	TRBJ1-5	TGTGCCAGCAGTGATGGGGTGCCAAGCTATAGCAATCAGCCCCAGCATTTT	CASSDGVPSYSNQPQHF